A single sample is the source of the 7 T cell receptor beta chains below, sequenced in a study of T cell responses to AZD1222 COVID-19 vaccine. Assay used: immunoSEQ multiplex PCR; TCRdb lists only in-frame clones, some missing. The sample comprises tens of thousands of clones, 87% of which are singletons, and approximately 25% rests with the top ten. The starting material was peripheral blood, obtained on day 0 of AZD1222 vaccination. These receptors originate from an adult in good health.

The rearrangement links TRBV19 to TRBJ2-7; 7 bases agree with TRBD2. CDR1 LNHDA and CDR2 SQIVND come from the germline V gene (reference sequence). There are 11 residues in the CDR3. V lost 5 bases, J lost 9 bases, and 4 bases stayed unmatched. DNA of the CDR3: TGTGCCAGTAGTCCAGGGACTACGCAGTACTTC. Residues: CASSPGTTQYF.

The chain couples TRBV6-1 to TRBJ2-7; TRBD1 matches at 8 bases. This CDR3 spans 16 amino acids. CDR1 and CDR2 from the germline V gene are MNHNS and SASEGT. Losses at the gene ends were 2 bases for V and 3 bases for J; bases not matched to a gene: 9. CDR3 in DNA: TGTGCCAGCAGTGAAATGTTAGGGACAGGTCTCTACGAGCAGTACTTC. This sequence encodes CASSEMLGTGLYEQYF.

The chain has TRBV18 and TRBJ1-5; no reliable D call. CDR1 and CDR2 from the germline V gene are KGHSH and LQKENI. This CDR3 has 15 residues. Trimming removed 3 bases from V and 0 bases from J, with 9 bases in between. The CDR3 here is CASSPYGSSNQPQHF. CDR3 in DNA: TGTGCCAGCTCACCTTACGGGAGTAGCAATCAGCCCCAGCATTTT.

This chain links TRBV25-1 with TRBJ1-1, with D unresolved. The germline CDR1 and CDR2 sequences are MGHDK and SYGVNS. V was pared by 10 bases and J by 1 base, with 13 bases between. The CDR3 sequence is 13 residues long. CDR3 nucleotide sequence: TGTGCCACCCGCGGGCGGTCGAACACTGAAGCTTTCTTT. Its translation is CATRGRSNTEAFF.

The chain uses TRBV6-6 and TRBJ1-2, with a tentative D call TRBD1 (5 bases). The V gene's germline CDR1 is MNHNY and CDR2 SVGAGI (reference sequence). This CDR3 is built from 12 residues. V lost 5 bases and J 8 bases, leaving 12 bases between the germline ends. The DNA for the CDR3 is TGTGCCAGCAGTGGGCAGGGTGGGGGCTACACCTTC. Protein sequence: CASSGQGGGYTF.

This clone was seen only once. This chain uses TRBV6-5 with TRBJ1-2, with D perhaps TRBD1 (6 bases). The CDR3 covers 15 residues. CDR1 MNHEY and CDR2 SVGAGI come from the germline V gene. Trimming shortened V by 6 bases and J by 3 bases, and 17 bases separated the two germline ends. CDR3 protein: CASRRREGGDYGYTF. The CDR3 region has the DNA TGTGCCAGCAGAAGACGAGAGGGGGGGGACTATGGCTACACCTTC.

The chain links TRBV30 to TRBJ1-3; 11 bases line up with TRBD1. The CDR3 length is 15 residues. The V and J ends lost 1 base and 2 bases, in that order; junction bases with no gene match: 1. CDR1 is GTSNPN and CDR2 is SVGIG in the germline V gene (reference sequence). CDR3 loop: CAWSGTGGTGNTIYF. DNA for the CDR3: TGTGCCTGGAGTGGGACAGGGGGCACTGGAAACACCATATATTTT.